This TCR beta chain was profiled in a study of CD8+CD57+ T cells in acquired aplastic anemia. About the research overall: Sorted CD4+ and CD8+ cells yielded DNA averaging around 3.2 ug.

Study results and caveats: Researchers reported that CD8+ Simpson's diversity was not significantly different in patients versus controls. The same twenty-nine CD8+ CDR3 sequences occurred in patients and in controls.

Only a few counts were recorded for this clonotype. Its antigen is currently unknown. CDR3 length: 14 residues. V was pared by 7 bases and J by 8 bases, with 11 bases of the junction left unmatched. Germline V gives CDR1 LNHDA, CDR2 SQIVND (reference sequence). Genomic DNA, serving as template, underwent TCR beta VDJ and CDR3 profiling. One entry per CDR3 protein, called by TCRdb with MiXCR from the reads. Of some 280,000 distinct CDR3 sequences in the sample, 50% to 70% were seen once. This clonotype was obtained from a human donor with severe aplastic anemia or a healthy control (not recorded which). J is TRBJ1-2 and V is TRBV19; 9 bases match TRBD1. The specimen was sorted CD4+, CD8+, or CD8+CD57+ T cells (not recorded which) from PBMCs. CDR3 in DNA: TGTGCCAGTACTCCGGGACAGGGAGCTGGGGGCTACACCTTC. It encodes CASTPGQGAGGYTF.